This T cell receptor beta chain was recorded in a study of B cell selection in AIRE deficiency. The junction had 5 bases not matched to a gene; V was cut back by 1 base and J by 4 bases. The germline CDR1 and CDR2 sequences are MGHRA and YSYEKL. This CDR3 has 16 amino acids. Regulatory T cells were sorted as CD4+CD25hiCD127low/negative. Sequenced by immunoSEQ multiplex PCR; TCRdb stores in-frame clones only, minus some. The sample includes tens of thousands of clones, 85% to 95% seen only once; the top ten take around 2%. V gene TRBV4-1 combines with J gene TRBJ2-7; TRBD2 matches 12 bases. The TCR sequence derives from a human donor with AIRE deficiency. Sequenced input: Tregs sorted from PBMCs. Written as DNA, the CDR3 is TGCGCCAGCAGCCAAGGATCCGGACTAGCGGGATACGAGCAGTACTTC. Translated, it gives CASSQGSGLAGYEQYF.